This TCR beta chain was found in a study of shared clonotypes between healthy human individuals. Original data processing: Without quality scores, immunoSEQ junctional reads could not be filtered like full-length reads. The protocol was immunoSEQ multiplex PCR, while the TCRdb copy is restricted to in-frame clones and leaves out a portion. Clonal size and the V and J genes are those of that table, whereas D and trimming came from the DNA. The sample shows roughly 1 million clones, roughly 80% of them seen only once. The study, taken as a whole, reports: The naive CD4 repertoires of a handful of donors were compared, and 5% to 6.5% of clonotypes were shared.

Concerning this clone: Its antigen remains unknown.

Germline-derived CDR1 and CDR2 are SEHNR and FQNEAQ (reference sequence). Trimming cost V 2 bases and J 0 bases, with 7 bases left between them. This CDR3 region has 14 residues. Only Caucasian adults living in Nashville, Tennessee served as donors. The sequence came from a young man in good health. The V call is TRBV7-9, the J call TRBJ1-1; D ambiguous. The material sequenced was memory CD4+ T cells sorted from blood. As for subset: CD45RA-negative fraction. The CDR3 DNA sequence: TGTGCCAGCAGCTTAAGGTACCTGAACACTGAAGCTTTCTTT. Protein: CASSLRYLNTEAFF.